This TCR beta chain appears in the sequencing data of a study of shared clonotypes between healthy human individuals. The repertoire was sequenced with immunoSEQ multiplex PCR; TCRdb's copy has only in-frame clones and lacks some. The data hold 2.5 million or so clones, with more than 90% observed a single time. The specimen was naive CD4+ T cells sorted from blood. Subset: CD45RA+ positively selected. The sequence was obtained from a man younger than 35 in good health.

The DNA of the CDR3 is TGTGCCAGCAGCCAGGACACCTCCTTCTACAATGAGCAGTTCTTC. This sequence encodes CASSQDTSFYNEQFF. The chain combines TRBV7-9 with TRBJ2-1, with D possibly TRBD1 on 5 matching bases. This CDR3 is 15 amino acids long. Germline-derived CDR1 and CDR2 are SEHNR and FQNEAQ (reference sequence). Trimming pared 5 bases from V and 3 bases from J, leaving 14 bases between.